What follows are 10 T cell receptor beta chains derived from one specimen sequenced in a study of cytomegalovirus exposure and HLA in healthy donors. PCR was performed using 60 Vbeta and 13 Jbeta primers. Method: immunoSEQ multiplex PCR; TCRdb's copy keeps in-frame clones and lacks some. The table lists about 210,000 clones, over 60% of them singletons. The sample taken for sequencing was PBMCs. The receptors shown here come from a male donor in good health and CMV-seronegative.

This clone has only one observation. V and J are TRBV2 and TRBJ2-7; 7 nucleotides match TRBD2. CDR1 and CDR2 from the germline V gene are SNHLY and FYNNEI. The CDR3 loop spans 13 amino acids. V shed 8 bases, J shed 5 bases, and the junction held 9 bases outside the gene matches. CDR3 coding DNA: TGTGCCAGCCTGGGGGAGGGGAGGGACGAGCAGTACTTC. It codes for CASLGEGRDEQYF.

The chain joins TRBV7-9 to TRBJ2-1, with 10 nucleotides matching TRBD1. This CDR3 has 16 residues. Germline CDR1 is SEHNR and CDR2 is FQNEAQ (reference sequence). The ends lost 5 bases at V and 7 bases at J; junction bases unmatched: 11. The CDR3 loop is CASSTRTGGSLNEQFF. Written as DNA, the CDR3 is TGTGCCAGCAGCACCCGGACAGGGGGATCCCTAAATGAGCAGTTCTTC.

The gene calls are TRBV30 and TRBJ1-4; the D gene is possibly TRBD1 (5 bases). Trimming removed 1 base from V and 8 bases from J, with 14 bases in between. The CDR3 runs to 14 residues. The germline V gene encodes CDR1 GTSNPN and CDR2 SVGIG (reference sequence). CDR3 residues: CAWSAPGQGEKLFF. For the CDR3, the DNA is TGTGCCTGGAGTGCCCCAGGACAAGGGGAAAAACTGTTTTTT.

This chain joins TRBV11-2 and TRBJ2-5; possible D gene TRBD2, 5 bases. V was pared by 2 bases and J by 4 bases, with 26 bases between. Per the germline V gene, CDR1 is SGHAT and CDR2 is FQNNGV. The CDR3 covers 19 residues. The CDR3 here is CASSLIADFTVSPVETQYF. The CDR3 bases are TGTGCCAGCAGCTTAATCGCGGACTTTACAGTGAGCCCCGTAGAGACCCAGTACTTC.

This chain connects TRBV30 to TRBJ1-5; 7 nucleotides align to TRBD1. Germline V lookup: CDR1 GTSNPN, CDR2 SVGIG (reference sequence). This CDR3 has 16 residues. Trimming removed 1 base from V and 6 bases from J; junction bases left unmatched: 12. The CDR3 DNA follows: TGTGCCTGGAGTGCCCCGTTAAAGGGGGCCCTTCAGCCCCAGCATTTT. It specifies CAWSAPLKGALQPQHF. Supplemented by reference TRBV30 and TRBJ1-5, the full variable domain reads SQTIHQWPATLVQPVGSPLSLECTVEGTSNPNLYWYRQAAGRGLQLLFYSVGIGQISSEVPQNLSASRPQDRQFILSSKKLLLSDSGFYLCAWSAPLKGALQPQHFGDGTRLSIL.

In its sample, this clone was seen a few times. The chain joins TRBV9 to TRBJ1-1, with 7 bases fitting TRBD1. J lost 6 bases, V lost 4 bases, and 12 bases had no gene match. Germline CDR1 reads SGDLS; CDR2 reads YYNGEE. The CDR3 spans 15 residues. The CDR3 region has the DNA TGTGCCAGCAGCCTACGGGAGGGGGCGATCGCTGAAGCTTTCTTT. Its translation is CASSLREGAIAEAFF.

The chain recombines TRBV7-3 with TRBJ2-5, with 14 bases identical to TRBD2. This CDR3 comprises 15 residues. The V and J ends lost 3 bases and 5 bases, in that order; junction bases with no gene match: 2. Germline V gene data show CDR1 as SGHTA and CDR2 as FQGTGA. CDR3 DNA sequence: TGTGCCAGCAGCTTGGGACTAGCGGGAGTCGAGACCCAGTACTTC. It is translated as CASSLGLAGVETQYF.

The J gene is TRBJ1-2, the V gene TRBV10-3; no firm D call. The CDR3 has 17 residues. With 0 bases removed from V and 0 bases from J, the gap between germline ends came to 14 bases. The germline V gene has CDR1 ENHRY and CDR2 SYGVKD. CDR3 nucleotide sequence: TGTGCCATCAGTGAGTCAGTGGGAGGGCAGCCTAACTATGGCTACACCTTC. Residues: CAISESVGGQPNYGYTF.

A word on this clone: This specimen includes other DNA sequences encoding the same CDR3. The chain joins TRBV5-1 to TRBJ2-3; 13 bases match TRBD2. Germline values: CDR1 SGHRS, CDR2 YFSETQ. The CDR3 runs 17 residues. The V gene end was trimmed by 0 bases and the J gene end by 0 bases; junction bases not matched to a gene: 1. Here the CDR3 reads CASSLGLAGGSTDTQYF. The CDR3 coding sequence is TGCGCCAGCAGCTTGGGACTAGCGGGGGGCAGCACAGATACGCAGTATTTT.

This clone was detected only once. V gene TRBV7-6 combines with J gene TRBJ2-1, with 9 nucleotides matching TRBD1. Germline V lookup: CDR1 SGHVS, CDR2 FNYEAQ. The V gene end was trimmed by 3 bases and the J gene end by 5 bases; junction bases not matched to a gene: 5. The CDR3 covers 15 residues. The CDR3 reads CASSFTGTGNNEQFF. For the CDR3, the DNA is TGTGCCAGCAGCTTTACCGGGACAGGGAACAATGAGCAGTTCTTC.